The table lists the clone carrying this TCR beta chain with many counts. Its antigen is as yet unknown. CDR1 and CDR2 (germline): MNHEY, SVGEGT. V lost 4 bases and J lost 7, with 19 bases in between. The CDR3 totals 15 residues. The source of the sample is a study of Graves' ophthalmopathy and Graves' hyperthyroidism. Hyperthyroidism was considered stable when no ophthalmopathy appeared within 18 months of follow-up. Hyperthyroidism patients had new diagnoses, durations under 2 months, and ages of 18 to 65. Exclusion applied to patients with other autoimmune diseases, uncontrolled infections, pregnancy or lactation. Amplified TCR beta CDR3 regions were obtained using RNA transcripts as template. First-round RT-PCR relied on HTBI primers, and a second-round multiplex PCR came next. MiXCR, applied by TCRdb to the multiplex PCR reads, yields one record per CDR3 protein. This table holds a few hundred thousand distinct CDR3 sequences, 15% to 17% found once.

Study conclusions and caveats: The model's prediction of ophthalmopathy progression had 65% to 71% sensitivity and around 72% specificity.

The chain combines TRBV6-2 or TRBV6-3 with TRBJ2-5, with a weak D call TRBD1 (6 bases). Material for sequencing was peripheral blood. This receptor was taken from a woman aged 18 to 35 with stable Graves' hyperthyroidism. CDR3 sequence reads: CASSFTGPQGWTQYF. In DNA form, the CDR3 reads TGTGCCAGCAGTTTCACCGGACCACAGGGTTGGACCCAGTACTTC.